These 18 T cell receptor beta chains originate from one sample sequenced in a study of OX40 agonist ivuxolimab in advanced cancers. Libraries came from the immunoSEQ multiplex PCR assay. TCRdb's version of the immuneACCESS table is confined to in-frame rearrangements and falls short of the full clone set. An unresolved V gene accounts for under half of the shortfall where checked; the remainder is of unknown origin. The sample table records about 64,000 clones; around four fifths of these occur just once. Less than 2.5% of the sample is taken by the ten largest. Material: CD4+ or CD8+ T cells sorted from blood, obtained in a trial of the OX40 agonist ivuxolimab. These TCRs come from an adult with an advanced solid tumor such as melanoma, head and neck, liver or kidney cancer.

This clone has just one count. The CDR3 sequence is CASSPRTGNYGYTF. CDR3 sequence (DNA): TGTGCCAGCAGCCCCCGGACGGGGAACTATGGCTACACCTTC. The gene calls are TRBV7-8 and TRBJ1-2, with no clear D. The germline V gene has CDR1 SGHVS and CDR2 FQNEAQ. The V end lost 5 bases, the J end lost 2 bases, and 12 bases lay between the germline ends. The CDR3 has 14 residues.

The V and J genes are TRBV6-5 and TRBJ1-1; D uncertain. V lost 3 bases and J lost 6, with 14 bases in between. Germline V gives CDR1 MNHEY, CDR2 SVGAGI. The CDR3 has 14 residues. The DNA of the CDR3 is TGTGCCAGCAGTTATGTGGAACGAAGCCCTGAAGCTTTCTTT. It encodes CASSYVERSPEAFF.

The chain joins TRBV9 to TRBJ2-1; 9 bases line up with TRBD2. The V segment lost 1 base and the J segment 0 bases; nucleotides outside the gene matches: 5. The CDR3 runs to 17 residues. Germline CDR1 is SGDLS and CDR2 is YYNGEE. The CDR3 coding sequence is TGTGCCAGCAGCGTATATAGCGGGGGCAGCTCCTACAATGAGCAGTTCTTC. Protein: CASSVYSGGSSYNEQFF.

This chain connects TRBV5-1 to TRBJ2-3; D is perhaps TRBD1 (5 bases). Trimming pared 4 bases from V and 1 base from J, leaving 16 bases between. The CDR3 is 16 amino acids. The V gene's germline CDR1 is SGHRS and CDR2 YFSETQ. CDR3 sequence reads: CASSPPQGRGTDTQYF. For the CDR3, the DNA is TGCGCCAGCAGCCCCCCCCAGGGTAGGGGCACAGATACGCAGTATTTT.

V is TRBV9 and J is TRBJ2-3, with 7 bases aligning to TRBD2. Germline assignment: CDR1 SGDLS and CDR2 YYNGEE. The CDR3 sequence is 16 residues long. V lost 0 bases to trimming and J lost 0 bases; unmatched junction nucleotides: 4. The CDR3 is CASSVGSSGSTDTQYF. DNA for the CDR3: TGTGCCAGCAGCGTAGGTAGTAGCGGGAGCACAGATACGCAGTATTTT.

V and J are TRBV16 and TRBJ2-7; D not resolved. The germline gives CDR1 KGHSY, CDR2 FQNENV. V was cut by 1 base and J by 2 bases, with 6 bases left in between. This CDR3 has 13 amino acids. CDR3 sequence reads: CASSQWGPYEQYF. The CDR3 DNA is TGTGCCAGCAGCCAATGGGGTCCCTACGAGCAGTACTTC.

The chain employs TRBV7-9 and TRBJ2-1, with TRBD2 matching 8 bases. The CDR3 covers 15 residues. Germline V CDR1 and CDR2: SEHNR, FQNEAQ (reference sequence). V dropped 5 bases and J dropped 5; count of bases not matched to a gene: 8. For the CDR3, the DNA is TGTGCCAGCAGCGACCGACTAGCGTCAAACAATGAGCAGTTCTTC. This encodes CASSDRLASNNEQFF.

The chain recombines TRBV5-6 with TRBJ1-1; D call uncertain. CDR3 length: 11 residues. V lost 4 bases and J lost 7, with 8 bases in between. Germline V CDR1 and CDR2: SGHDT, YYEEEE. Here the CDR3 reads CASSISNEAFF. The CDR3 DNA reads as TGTGCCAGCAGCATATCGAATGAAGCTTTCTTT.

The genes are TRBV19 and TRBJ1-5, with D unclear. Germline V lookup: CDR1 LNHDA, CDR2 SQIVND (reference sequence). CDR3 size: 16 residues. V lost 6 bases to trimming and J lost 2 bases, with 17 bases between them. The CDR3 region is CASSSLGLQGNQPQHF. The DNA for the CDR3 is TGTGCCAGTAGCTCTCTTGGGCTCCAGGGCAATCAGCCCCAGCATTTT.

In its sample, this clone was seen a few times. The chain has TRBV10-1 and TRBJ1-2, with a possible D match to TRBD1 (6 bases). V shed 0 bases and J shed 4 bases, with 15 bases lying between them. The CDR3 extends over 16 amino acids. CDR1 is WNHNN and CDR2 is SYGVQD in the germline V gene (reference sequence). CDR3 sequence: CASSESPTGLGYGYTF. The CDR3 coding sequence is TGCGCCAGCAGTGAGTCCCCTACAGGGCTCGGCTATGGCTACACCTTC.

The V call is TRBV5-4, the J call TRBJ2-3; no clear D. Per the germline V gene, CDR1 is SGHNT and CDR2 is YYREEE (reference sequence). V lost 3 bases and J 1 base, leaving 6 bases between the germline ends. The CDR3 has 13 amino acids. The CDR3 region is CASSSTGTDTQYF. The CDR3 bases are TGTGCCAGCAGCTCAACAGGCACAGATACGCAGTATTTT.

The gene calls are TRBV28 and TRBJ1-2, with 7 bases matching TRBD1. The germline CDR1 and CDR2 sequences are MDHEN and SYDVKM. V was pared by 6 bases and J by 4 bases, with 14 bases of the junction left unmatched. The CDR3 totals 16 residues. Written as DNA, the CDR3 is TGTGCCAGCAGCTCTCTTCCCGACAGGGCGACCTATGGCTACACCTTC. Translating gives CASSSLPDRATYGYTF.

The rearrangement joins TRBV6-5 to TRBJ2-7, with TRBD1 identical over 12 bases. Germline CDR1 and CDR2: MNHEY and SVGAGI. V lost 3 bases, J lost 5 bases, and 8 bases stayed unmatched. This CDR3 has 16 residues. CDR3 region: CASSYHWGQGANEQYF. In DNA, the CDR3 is TGTGCCAGCAGTTATCACTGGGGACAGGGGGCCAACGAGCAGTACTTC.

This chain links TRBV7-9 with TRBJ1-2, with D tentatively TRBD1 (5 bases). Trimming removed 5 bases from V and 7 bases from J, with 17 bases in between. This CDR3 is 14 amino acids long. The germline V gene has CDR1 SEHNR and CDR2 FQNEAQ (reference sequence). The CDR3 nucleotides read TGTGCCAGCAGCGCCGTAGGGAATCAGGGTGGCTACACCTTC. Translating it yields CASSAVGNQGGYTF.

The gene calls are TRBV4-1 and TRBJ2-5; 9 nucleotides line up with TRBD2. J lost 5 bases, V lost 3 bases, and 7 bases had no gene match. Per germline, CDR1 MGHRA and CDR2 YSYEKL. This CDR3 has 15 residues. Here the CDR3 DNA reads TGCGCCAGCAGCCATCGTAGCGGGGGTGGCGAGACCCAGTACTTC. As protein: CASSHRSGGGETQYF.

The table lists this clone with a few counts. CDR3 DNA sequence: TGTGCCAGCAGCGACAGGGAGGGAGATACGCAGTATTTT. Encoded protein: CASSDREGDTQYF. This chain joins TRBV27 and TRBJ2-3; D may match TRBD1 or TRBD2 (7 bases each). CDR3 size: 13 residues. Germline-derived CDR1 and CDR2 are MNHEY and SMNVEV (reference sequence). Deletions cut 6 bases from V and 5 bases from J, with 12 bases between.

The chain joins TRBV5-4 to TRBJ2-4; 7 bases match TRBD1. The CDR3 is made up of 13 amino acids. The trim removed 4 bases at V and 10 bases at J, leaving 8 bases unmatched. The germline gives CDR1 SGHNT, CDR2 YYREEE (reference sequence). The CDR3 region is CASSDRDRSIQYF. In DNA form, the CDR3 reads TGTGCCAGCAGCGACCGGGACAGAAGTATTCAGTACTTC.

CDR3 loop: CASSPNSGANVLTF. The CDR3, as DNA: TGTGCCAGCAGCCCCAACTCTGGGGCCAACGTCCTGACTTTC. The gene calls are TRBV7-3 and TRBJ2-6; D not certain. V was clipped by 5 bases and J by 0 bases, with 5 bases between them. The CDR3 is 14 amino acids. Germline V gives CDR1 SGHTA, CDR2 FQGTGA.